This TCR beta chain is drawn from a study of PD-L1 blockade in urothelial cancer. Notes on the study in general: Improved survival was predicted by pretreatment blood TCR clonality below the median.

Only in-frame clones appear in the TCRdb table, and some are missing; sequencing was by immunoSEQ multiplex PCR. The data contain some 84,000 clones, over 80% of them seen just once; the ten biggest clones take up approximately 9.5%. Note on this clone: Its matching antigen is unknown.

Germline-derived CDR1 and CDR2 are LNHDA and SQIVND (reference sequence). V lost 7 bases, J lost 1 base, and 7 bases stayed unmatched. The CDR3 totals 15 residues. Locally advanced or metastatic urothelial carcinoma affected the patients. Sequences were derived from PBMCs, sampled around atezolizumab (anti-PD-L1) treatment. The source is a man between 65 and 85 years old with urothelial cancer. The chain is built from TRBV19 and TRBJ1-2; 9 nucleotides align to TRBD1. The CDR3 DNA follows: TGTGCCAGTACTGCGGGACAGGGTTTTAACTATGGCTACACCTTC. Translated, it gives CASTAGQGFNYGYTF.